This T cell receptor beta chain originates from a study of T cell responses to AZD1222 COVID-19 vaccine. The wider study: Pooling was applied to second doses at about 4 or about 12 weeks. Study results and caveats: White British donors predominated, females outnumbered males, and clonal diversity was possibly underestimated. CD4 TCRs covered the whole spike, strongest at regions 160-218 and 743-854. Samples come after the peak T cell response, not at day 14.

This CDR3 spans 12 amino acids. Germline CDR1 SEHNR, CDR2 FQNEAQ (reference sequence). The V and J ends lost 1 base and 5 bases respectively, with 3 bases between them. Sequencing used immunoSEQ multiplex PCR; TCRdb keeps in-frame clones, though not all of them. The sample records around 91,000 clones, 70% to 90% being singletons. This clone was found once. Its antigen is currently unknown. This specimen consisted of peripheral blood, obtained on day 0 of AZD1222 vaccination. The TCR originated in an adult in good health. The chain couples TRBV7-9 to TRBJ1-3; no clear D. The CDR3 here is CASSLGRNTIYF. The CDR3 nucleotides read TGTGCCAGCAGCTTAGGCCGAAACACCATATATTTT.